This is a list of T cell receptor beta chains from one sample in a study of cytomegalovirus exposure and HLA in healthy donors. Only in-frame clones appear in the TCRdb table, and some are missing; sequencing was by immunoSEQ multiplex PCR. The table includes about 86,000 clones, 70% to 80% detected once. Sequenced input: PBMCs. Every receptor here comes from a woman in her thirties or forties in good health and CMV-seropositive. CDR3s leave out the opening cysteine and the closing phenylalanine or tryptophan. D genes are given only for firm matches.

v_call d_call cdr3_aa
TRBV10-1 . ASTPGGLGTGELF
TRBV5-6 . ASSFDRGNTDTQY
TRBV7-7 . ASSSGMNTEAF
TRBV27 TRBD1 ASSSPGQGFYEQY
TRBV11-2 . ASSLSGEQY
TRBV5-6 . ASSTRQALPYEQY
TRBV11-2 . ASSFRQGHNEQF
TRBV5-1 . ASSSSNEETQY
TRBV11-3 TRBD1 ASSSQGGNEQF
TRBV19 TRBD1 ASSMGQNYGYT
TRBV30 TRBD2 AWSVAGGPQETQY
TRBV6-1 TRBD1 ASSDGDSAYEQY
TRBV27 TRBD2 ASSPLMGPGLAGGSSYEQY